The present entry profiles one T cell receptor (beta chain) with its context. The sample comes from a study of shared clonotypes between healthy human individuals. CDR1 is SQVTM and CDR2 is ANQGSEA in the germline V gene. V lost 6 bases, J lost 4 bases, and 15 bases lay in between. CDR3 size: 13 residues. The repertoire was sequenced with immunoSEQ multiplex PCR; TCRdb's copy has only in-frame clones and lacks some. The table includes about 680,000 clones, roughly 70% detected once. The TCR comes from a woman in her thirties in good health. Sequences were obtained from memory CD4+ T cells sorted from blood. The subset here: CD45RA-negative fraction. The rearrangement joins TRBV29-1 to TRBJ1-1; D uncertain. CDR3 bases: TGCAGCGTGGGAGTCCAAGAGGGCACTGAAGCTTTCTTT. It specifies CSVGVQEGTEAFF.